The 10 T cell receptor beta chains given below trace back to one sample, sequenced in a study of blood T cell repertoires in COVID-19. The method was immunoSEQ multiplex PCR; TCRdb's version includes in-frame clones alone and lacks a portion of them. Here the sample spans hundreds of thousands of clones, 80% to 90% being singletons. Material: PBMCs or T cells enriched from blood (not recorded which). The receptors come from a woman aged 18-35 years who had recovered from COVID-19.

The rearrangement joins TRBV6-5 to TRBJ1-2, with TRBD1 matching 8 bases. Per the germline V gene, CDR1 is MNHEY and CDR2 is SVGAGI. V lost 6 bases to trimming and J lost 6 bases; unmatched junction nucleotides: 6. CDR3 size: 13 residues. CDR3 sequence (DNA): TGTGCCAGCAGCCCGACAGGGGTCAATGGCTACACCTTC. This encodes CASSPTGVNGYTF.

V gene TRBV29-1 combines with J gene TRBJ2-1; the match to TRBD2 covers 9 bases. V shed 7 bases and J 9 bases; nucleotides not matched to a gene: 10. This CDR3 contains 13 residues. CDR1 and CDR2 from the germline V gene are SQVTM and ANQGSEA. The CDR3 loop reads CSGEGLARSEQFF. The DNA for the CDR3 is TGCAGCGGGGAGGGACTAGCCCGGAGTGAGCAGTTCTTC.

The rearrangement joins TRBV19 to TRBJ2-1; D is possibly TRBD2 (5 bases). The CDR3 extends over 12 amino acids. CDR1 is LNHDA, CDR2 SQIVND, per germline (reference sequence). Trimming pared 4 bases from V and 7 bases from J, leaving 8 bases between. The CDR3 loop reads CASSTGSNEQFF. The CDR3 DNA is TGTGCCAGTAGTACGGGGTCAAATGAGCAGTTCTTC.

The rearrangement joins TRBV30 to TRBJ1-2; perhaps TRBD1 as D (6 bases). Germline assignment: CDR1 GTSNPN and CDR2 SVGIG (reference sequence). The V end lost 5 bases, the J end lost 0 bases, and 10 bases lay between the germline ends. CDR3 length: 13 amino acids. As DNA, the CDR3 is TGTGCCTGGGGGACATCCGCTAACTATGGCTACACCTTC. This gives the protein CAWGTSANYGYTF.

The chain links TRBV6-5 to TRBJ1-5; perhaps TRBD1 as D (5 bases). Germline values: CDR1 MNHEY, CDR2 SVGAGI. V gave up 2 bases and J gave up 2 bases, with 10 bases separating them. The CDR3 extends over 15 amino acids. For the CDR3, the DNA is TGTGCCAGCAGTTACAGAGGGGAGGGCAATCAGCCCCAGCATTTT. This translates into CASSYRGEGNQPQHF.

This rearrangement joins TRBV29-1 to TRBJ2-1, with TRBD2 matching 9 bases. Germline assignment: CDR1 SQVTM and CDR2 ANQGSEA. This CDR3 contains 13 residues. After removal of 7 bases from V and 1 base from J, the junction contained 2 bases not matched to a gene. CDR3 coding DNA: TGCAGCGGTAGCGGGGGATCCTACAATGAGCAGTTCTTC. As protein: CSGSGGSYNEQFF.

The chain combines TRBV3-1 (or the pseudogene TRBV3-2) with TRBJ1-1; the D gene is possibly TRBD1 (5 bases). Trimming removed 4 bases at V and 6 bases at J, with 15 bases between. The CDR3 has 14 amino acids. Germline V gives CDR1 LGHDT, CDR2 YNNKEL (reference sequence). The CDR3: CASSPGGGRPEAFF. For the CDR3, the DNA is TGTGCCAGCAGCCCCGGGGGAGGGAGGCCTGAAGCTTTCTTT.

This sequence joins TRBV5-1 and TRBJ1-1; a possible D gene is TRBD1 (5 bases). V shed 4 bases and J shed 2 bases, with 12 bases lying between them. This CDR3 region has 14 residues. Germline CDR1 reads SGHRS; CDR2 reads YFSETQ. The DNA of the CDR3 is TGCGCCAGCAGCATGGGGCAGACTAACACTGAAGCTTTCTTT. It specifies CASSMGQTNTEAFF.

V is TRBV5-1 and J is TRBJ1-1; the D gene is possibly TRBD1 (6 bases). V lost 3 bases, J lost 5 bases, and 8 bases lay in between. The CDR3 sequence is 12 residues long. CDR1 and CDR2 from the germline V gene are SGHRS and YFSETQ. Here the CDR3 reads CASSSQGTEAFF. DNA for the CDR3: TGCGCCAGCAGCTCCCAGGGGACTGAAGCTTTCTTT.

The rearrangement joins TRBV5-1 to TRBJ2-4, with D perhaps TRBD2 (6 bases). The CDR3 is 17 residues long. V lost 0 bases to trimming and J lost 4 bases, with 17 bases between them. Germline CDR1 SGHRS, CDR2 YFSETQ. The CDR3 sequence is CASSLGASATVKNIQYF. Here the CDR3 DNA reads TGCGCCAGCAGCTTGGGGGCTAGCGCTACCGTGAAAAACATTCAGTACTTC.